The entry below describes one T cell receptor (beta chain). Its recognized antigen is unknown. Per-nucleotide qualities are absent, and no much larger clonotype sits a single base away. This sample is drawn from a study of blood T cell repertoires in COVID-19 (dated by TCRdb to 2018 to 2020). Broadly, across the study: Samples covering the acute and convalescent phases of COVID-19 were provided by collaborators in the United States, Italy and Spain. Where available, HLA class I and class II types were obtained from metadata supplied by the sample provider rather than from assay-based typing. The repertoires were released in a freely available public database intended as a resource for research on the immune response to SARS-CoV-2. Subjects who had been exposed to COVID-19, were actively infected with it, or had recovered from it provided the deeply sampled blood TCRbeta repertoires that made up the dataset. The prospective study material was composed of cDNA or gDNA derived from T cells, B-cell-depleted T cells, or PBMCs. A de-identified subject ID, COVID-19 status, age in years and sex were almost always included in the sample metadata. The samples were drawn from two sources: the first 160 participants of the ongoing ImmuneRACE study, and 1,254 subjects contributed by 6 global collaborators.

Study-level results and caveats: The quantity of clinical and demographic metadata differed by source and by participant and was supplied without curation.

Another Seattle source contributed samples from volunteer blood donors who had recovered from COVID-19. Each collaborating institution followed its own protocols to collect whole blood in K2EDTA tubes. For TCRbeta analysis, collaborator samples were shipped as frozen whole blood, as isolated PBMCs, or as DNA extracted from either sample type. The immunoSEQ Assay, a bias-controlled multiplex PCR, was used to amplify TCRbeta CDR3 regions from genomic DNA. The authors' pipeline ran thus. The number of nucleated cells in each sample was estimated by amplification of reference gene primers within the assay. To quantify the absolute abundance of each unique TCRbeta CDR3 rearrangement, sequence reads were collapsed and filtered. For each sample, productive Simpson clonality was calculated by taking the square root of Simpson's diversity index across productive rearrangements. TCRdb retrieved this table from immuneACCESS and kept in-frame rearrangements only. Not all clones are present; in checked studies, unresolved V genes account for under half, and no reason is known for the remainder. That table gives V, J and clone size, and the DNA gave D and trimming. In this sample the table shows hundreds of thousands of clones, 86% of which occur a single time. Together, the top ten hold 2.1% of the sample.

The CDR3, from cysteine to phenylalanine, totals 13 residues. Only the CDR3 DNA is retained, 39 bases long and in frame from the first base. V loses 1 base of germline sequence and J loses 8 bases, and the interval between the two ends is 14 bases. CDR1 and CDR2 are read off the germline V gene (reference sequence) as GTSNPN and SVGIG. The clonotype originates from a woman under 40 who had recovered from COVID-19. The material sequenced was peripheral blood. This sequence uses TRBV30 and TRBJ2-5; TRBD2 could be the D gene, as 5 bases match. The CDR3 loop reads CAWSEAVLGTQYF. The DNA reads as follows: TGTGCCTGGAGTGAAGCGGTCCTAGGTACCCAGTACTTC.